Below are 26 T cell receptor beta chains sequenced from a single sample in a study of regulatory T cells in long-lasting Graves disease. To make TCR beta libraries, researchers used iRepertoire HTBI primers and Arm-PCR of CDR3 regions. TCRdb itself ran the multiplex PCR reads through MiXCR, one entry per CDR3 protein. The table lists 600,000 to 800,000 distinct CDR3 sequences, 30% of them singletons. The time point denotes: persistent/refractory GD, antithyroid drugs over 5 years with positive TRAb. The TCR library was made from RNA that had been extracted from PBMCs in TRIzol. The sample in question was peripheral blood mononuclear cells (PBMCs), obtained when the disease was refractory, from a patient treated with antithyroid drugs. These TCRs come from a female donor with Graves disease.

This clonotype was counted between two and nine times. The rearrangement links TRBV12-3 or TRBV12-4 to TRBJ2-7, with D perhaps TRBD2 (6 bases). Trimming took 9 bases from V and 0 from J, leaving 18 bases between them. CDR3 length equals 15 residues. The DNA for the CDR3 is TGTGCCAGTCGGAGGGGAAGGGGAGGCTCCTACGAGCAGTACTTC. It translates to CASRRGRGGSYEQYF.

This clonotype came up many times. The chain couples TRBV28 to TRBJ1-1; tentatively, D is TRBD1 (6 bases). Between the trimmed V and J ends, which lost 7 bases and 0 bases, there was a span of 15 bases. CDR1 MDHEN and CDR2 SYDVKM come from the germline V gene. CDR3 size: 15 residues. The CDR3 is CASTPGGRVNTEAFF. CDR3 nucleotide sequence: TGTGCCAGCACCCCCGGGGGGCGGGTGAACACTGAAGCTTTCTTT.

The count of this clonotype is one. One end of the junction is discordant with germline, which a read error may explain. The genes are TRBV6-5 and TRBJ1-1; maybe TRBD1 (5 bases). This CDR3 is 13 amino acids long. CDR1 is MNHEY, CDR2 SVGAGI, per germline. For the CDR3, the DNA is TGTGCCAGCAGTTACGCAGGGCGCGCTGAAGCTTGCTTT. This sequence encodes CASSYAGRAEACF.

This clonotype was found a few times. The CDR3 spells CAWRGGSAVDTQYF. The CDR3 coding sequence is TGTGCCTGGCGAGGCGGGAGTGCGGTAGATACGCAGTATTTT. The chain joins TRBV30 to TRBJ2-3; TRBD2 agrees at 7 bases. The trim removed 5 bases at V and 5 bases at J, leaving 10 bases unmatched. The CDR3 is made up of 14 amino acids. Germline CDR1 reads GTSNPN; CDR2 reads SVGIG (reference sequence).

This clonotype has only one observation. The DNA of the CDR3 is TGTGCCAGCAGTTTAAGGAGTATCAACACTGAAGCTTTCTTT. Translated, it gives CASSLRSINTEAFF. The rearrangement links TRBV12-3 or TRBV12-4 to TRBJ1-1; D ambiguous. V was trimmed by 2 bases and J by 2 bases, leaving 9 bases between them. CDR3 length: 14 residues.

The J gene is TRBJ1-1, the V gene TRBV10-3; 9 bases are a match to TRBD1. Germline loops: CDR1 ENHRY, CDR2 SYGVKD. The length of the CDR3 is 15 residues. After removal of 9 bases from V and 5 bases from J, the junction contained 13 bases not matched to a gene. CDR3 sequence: CAIARDRDFVTEAFF. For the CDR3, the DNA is TGTGCCATTGCTCGGGACAGGGATTTTGTTACTGAAGCTTTCTTT.

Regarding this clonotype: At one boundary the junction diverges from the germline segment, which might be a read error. CDR3 in DNA: TGTGCCAGCAGTTTAGGGGGAAACTTACGGTACGGGCAGTACTTC. It yields the protein CASSLGGNLRYGQYF. V is TRBV12-3 or TRBV12-4 and J is TRBJ2-7; D ambiguous. The CDR3 runs to 15 residues.

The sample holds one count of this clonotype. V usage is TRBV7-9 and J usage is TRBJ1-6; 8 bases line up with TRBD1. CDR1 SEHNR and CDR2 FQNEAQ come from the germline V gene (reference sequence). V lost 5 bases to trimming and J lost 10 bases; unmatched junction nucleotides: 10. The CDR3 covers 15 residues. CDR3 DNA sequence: TGTGCCAGCAGCCAAGGACAGGGTGGAGGATCACCCCTCCACTTT. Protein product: CASSQGQGGGSPLHF.

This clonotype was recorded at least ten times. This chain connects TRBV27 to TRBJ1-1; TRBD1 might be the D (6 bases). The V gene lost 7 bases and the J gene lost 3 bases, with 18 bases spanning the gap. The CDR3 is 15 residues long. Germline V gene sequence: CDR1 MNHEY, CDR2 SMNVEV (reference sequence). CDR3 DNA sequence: TGTGCCAGCAAACCAAGGGGGGCGGCGTACACTGAAGCTTTCTTT. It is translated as CASKPRGAAYTEAFF.

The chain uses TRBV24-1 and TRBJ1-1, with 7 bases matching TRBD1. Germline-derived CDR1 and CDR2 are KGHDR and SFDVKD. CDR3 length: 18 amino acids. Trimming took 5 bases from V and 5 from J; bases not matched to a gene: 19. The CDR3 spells CATSAVTGPTGDFTEAFF. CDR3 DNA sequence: TGTGCCACCAGTGCCGTTACCGGTCCAACAGGGGATTTTACTGAAGCTTTCTTT.

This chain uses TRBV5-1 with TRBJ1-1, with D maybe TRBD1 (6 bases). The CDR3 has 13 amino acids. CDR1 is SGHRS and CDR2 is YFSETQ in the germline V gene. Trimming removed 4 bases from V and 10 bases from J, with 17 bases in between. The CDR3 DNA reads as TGCGCCAGCAGCCCGCTGCCGGGACAAGGAGCTTTCTTT. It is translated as CASSPLPGQGAFF.

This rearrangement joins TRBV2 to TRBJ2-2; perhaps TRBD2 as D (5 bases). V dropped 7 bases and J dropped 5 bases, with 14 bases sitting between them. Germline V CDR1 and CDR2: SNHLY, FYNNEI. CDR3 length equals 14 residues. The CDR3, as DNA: TGTGCCAGCAATCGCGGACTCACAACCGGGGAGCTGTTTTTT. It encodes CASNRGLTTGELFF.

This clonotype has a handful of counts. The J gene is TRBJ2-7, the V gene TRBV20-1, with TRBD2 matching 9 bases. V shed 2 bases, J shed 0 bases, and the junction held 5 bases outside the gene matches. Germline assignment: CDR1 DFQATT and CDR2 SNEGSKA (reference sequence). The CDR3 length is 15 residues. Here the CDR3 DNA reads TGCAGTGCTAGACCTAGCGGGATGAGCTCCTACGAGCAGTACTTC. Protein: CSARPSGMSSYEQYF.

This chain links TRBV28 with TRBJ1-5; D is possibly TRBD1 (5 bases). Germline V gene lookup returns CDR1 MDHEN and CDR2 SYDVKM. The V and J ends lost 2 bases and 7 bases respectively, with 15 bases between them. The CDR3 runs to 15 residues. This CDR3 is CASSLREGVGQPQHF. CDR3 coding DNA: TGTGCCAGCAGTTTACGTGAAGGGGTTGGGCAGCCCCAGCATTTT.

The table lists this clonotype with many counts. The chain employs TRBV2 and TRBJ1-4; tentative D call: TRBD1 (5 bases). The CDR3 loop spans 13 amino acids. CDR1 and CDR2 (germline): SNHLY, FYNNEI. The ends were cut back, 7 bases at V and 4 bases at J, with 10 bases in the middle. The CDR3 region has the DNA TGTGCCAGCACTAGGGACTATAATGAAAAACTGTTTTTT. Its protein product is CASTRDYNEKLFF. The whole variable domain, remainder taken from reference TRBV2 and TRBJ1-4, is EPEVTQTPSHQVTQMGQEVILRCVPISNHLYFYWYRQILGQKVEFLVSFYNNEISEKSEIFDDQFSVERPDGSNFTLKIRSTKLEDSAMYFCASTRDYNEKLFFGSGTQLSVL.

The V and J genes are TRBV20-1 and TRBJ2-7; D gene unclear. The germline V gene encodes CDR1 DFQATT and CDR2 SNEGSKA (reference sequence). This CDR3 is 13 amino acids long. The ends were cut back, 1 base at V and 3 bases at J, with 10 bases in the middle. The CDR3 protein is CSARAYPSYEQYF. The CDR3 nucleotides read TGCAGTGCTAGAGCTTATCCCAGCTACGAGCAGTACTTC.

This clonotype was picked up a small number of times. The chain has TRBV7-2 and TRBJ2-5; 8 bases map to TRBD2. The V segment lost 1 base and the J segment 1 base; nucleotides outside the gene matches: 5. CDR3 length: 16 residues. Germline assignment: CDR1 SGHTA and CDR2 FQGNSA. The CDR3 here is CASSLVLLAGQETQYF. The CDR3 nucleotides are TGTGCCAGCAGCTTAGTGTTGCTAGCGGGCCAAGAGACCCAGTACTTC.

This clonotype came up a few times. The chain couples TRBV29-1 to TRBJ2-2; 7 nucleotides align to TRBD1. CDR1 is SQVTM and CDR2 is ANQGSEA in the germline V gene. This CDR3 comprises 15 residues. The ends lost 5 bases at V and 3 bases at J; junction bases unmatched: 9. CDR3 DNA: TGCAGCGTTCCCAAGGGGGCTTGGGACACCGGGGAGCTGTTTTTT. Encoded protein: CSVPKGAWDTGELFF.

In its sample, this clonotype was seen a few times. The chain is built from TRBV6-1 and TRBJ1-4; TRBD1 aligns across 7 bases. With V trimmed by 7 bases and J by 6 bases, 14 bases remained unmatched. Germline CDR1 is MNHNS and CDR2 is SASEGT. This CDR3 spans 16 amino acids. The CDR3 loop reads CASIFRGGREYEKLFF. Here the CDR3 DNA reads TGTGCCAGCATCTTCCGAGGGGGCAGGGAATATGAAAAACTGTTTTTT.

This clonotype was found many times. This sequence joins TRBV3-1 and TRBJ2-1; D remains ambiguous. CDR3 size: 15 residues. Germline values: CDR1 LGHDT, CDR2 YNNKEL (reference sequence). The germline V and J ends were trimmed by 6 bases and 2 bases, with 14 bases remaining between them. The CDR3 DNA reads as TGTGCCAGCAGTCACGACACGCGCCCCTACAATGAGCAGTTCTTC. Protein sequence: CASSHDTRPYNEQFF.

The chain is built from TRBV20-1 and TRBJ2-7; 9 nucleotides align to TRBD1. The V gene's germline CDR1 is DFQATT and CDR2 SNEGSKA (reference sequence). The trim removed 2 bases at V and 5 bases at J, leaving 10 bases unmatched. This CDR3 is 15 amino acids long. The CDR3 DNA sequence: TGCAGTGCTAGAAGCGCCGGGACAGGGACTCACGAGCAGTACTTC. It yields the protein CSARSAGTGTHEQYF.

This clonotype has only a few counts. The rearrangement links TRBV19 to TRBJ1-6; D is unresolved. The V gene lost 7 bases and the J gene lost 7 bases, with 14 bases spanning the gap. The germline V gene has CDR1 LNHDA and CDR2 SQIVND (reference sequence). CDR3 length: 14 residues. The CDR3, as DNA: TGTGCCAGTACTTCGCCGGGTGAAAATTCACCCCTCCACTTT. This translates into CASTSPGENSPLHF.

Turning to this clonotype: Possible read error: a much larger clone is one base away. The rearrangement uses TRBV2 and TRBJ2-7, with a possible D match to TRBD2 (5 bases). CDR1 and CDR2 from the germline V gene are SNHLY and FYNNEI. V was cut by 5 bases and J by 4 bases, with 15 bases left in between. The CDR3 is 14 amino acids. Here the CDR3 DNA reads TGTGCCAGCAGTCGAACGGACGGGGAATACGAGCAGTACTTC. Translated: CASSRTDGEYEQYF. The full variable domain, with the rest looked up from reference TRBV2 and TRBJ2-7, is EPEVTQTPSHQVTQMGQEVILRCVPISNHLYFYWYRQILGQKVEFLVSFYNNEISEKSEIFDDQFSVERPDGSNFTLKIRSTKLEDSAMYFCASSRTDGEYEQYFGPGTRLTVT.

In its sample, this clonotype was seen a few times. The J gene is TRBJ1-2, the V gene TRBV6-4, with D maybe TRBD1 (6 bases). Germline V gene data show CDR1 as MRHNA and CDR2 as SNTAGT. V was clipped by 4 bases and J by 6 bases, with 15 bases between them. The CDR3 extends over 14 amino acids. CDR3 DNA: TGTGCCAGCAGTGGCGGGGGGCTCAACGATGGCTACACCTTC. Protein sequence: CASSGGGLNDGYTF.

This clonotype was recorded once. The CDR3, as DNA: TGTGCCAGTAACTTCCGACAGGGAGGCAATCAGCCCCAGCATTTT. It encodes CASNFRQGGNQPQHF. The chain couples TRBV19 to TRBJ1-5; 7 bases map to TRBD1. The ends lost 7 bases at V and 2 bases at J; junction bases unmatched: 8. This CDR3 is 15 amino acids long. Germline values: CDR1 LNHDA, CDR2 SQIVND (reference sequence).

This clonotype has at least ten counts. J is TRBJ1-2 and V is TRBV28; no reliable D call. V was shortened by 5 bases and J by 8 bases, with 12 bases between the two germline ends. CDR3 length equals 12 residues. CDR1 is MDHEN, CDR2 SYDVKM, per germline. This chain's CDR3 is CASSPSLWGYTF. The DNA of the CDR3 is TGTGCCAGCAGTCCCTCCTTGTGGGGCTACACCTTC.